This T cell receptor beta chain was captured in a study of spatial heterogeneity in lung cancer. The wider study: Beta-chain sequences consistently outnumbered alpha-chain sequences in detection. In raw reads, more than nine appearances on average were recorded for each unique TCR and UMI combination.

The sample's time point: sample taken at primary tumor resection. Whole RNA came from tumor, nontumor lung or frozen PBMC and was sequenced without being sorted. The approximately 72 donors had untreated early-stage non-small cell lung cancer. The library protocol tagged each TCR cDNA with a unique molecular identifier. TCRdb re-called the 5' RACE reads with MiXCR, one entry per CDR3 protein. In the table there are several thousand distinct CDR3 sequences, approximately 5% of which are singletons. In this sample, this clonotype turned up many times. The V segment lost 2 bases and the J segment 4 bases; nucleotides outside the gene matches: 7. This CDR3 comprises 16 residues. Germline V gene sequence: CDR1 SGHTA, CDR2 FQGTGA.

The chain is built from TRBV7-3 and TRBJ1-3; 8 bases are a match to TRBD1. This clonotype was obtained from a female donor with early-stage non-small cell lung cancer. The sequencing used normal lung tissue next to the tumor, collected at surgery. The CDR3 DNA sequence: TGTGCCAGCAGCTTATCAGGGGGCGTAACAGGAAACACCATATATTTT. It translates to CASSLSGGVTGNTIYF.